These 20 T cell receptor beta chains originate from one sample sequenced in a study of shared clonotypes between healthy human individuals. Only in-frame clones appear in the TCRdb table, and some are missing; sequencing was by immunoSEQ multiplex PCR. The table records just over 2,000,000 clones, approximately 94% of them present only once. CD8 cells regarded as naive lacked CD45RO, were positively chosen for CCR7, and omitted terminally differentiated effector memory CD45RA+ cells. Sequenced: naive CD8+ T cells sorted from blood. The receptors stem from a young man in good health.

The chain links TRBV7-6 to TRBJ2-7, with 9 bases lining up with TRBD1. The CDR3 covers 15 residues. CDR1 and CDR2 (germline): SGHVS, FNYEAQ. J gave up 2 bases and V 5 bases, and 7 bases lay outside the gene matches. CDR3 nucleotides: TGTGCCAGCAGCCCAACGGGGACAGGGACCTACGAGCAGTACTTC. Translating it yields CASSPTGTGTYEQYF. The full variable domain, rest sourced from reference TRBV7-6 and TRBJ2-7, is GAGVSQSPRYKVTKRGQDVALRCDPISGHVSLYWYRQALGQGPEFLTYFNYEAQQDKSGLPNDRFSAERPEGSISTLTIQRTEQRDSAMYRCASSPTGTGTYEQYFGPGTRLTVT.

The V gene is TRBV10-3, the J gene TRBJ2-6; no definite D call. Germline CDR1 reads ENHRY; CDR2 reads SYGVKD. V shed 10 bases and J shed 4 bases, with 5 bases lying between them. The CDR3 is 11 residues long. The CDR3 protein is CATTGANVLTF. For the CDR3, the DNA is TGTGCCACCACGGGGGCCAACGTCCTGACTTTC.

The chain has TRBV2 and TRBJ2-7; 8 nucleotides agree with TRBD1. Germline trimming cut 6 bases from V and 2 bases from J; bases unmatched to any gene: 9. CDR3 length: 15 amino acids. Germline CDR1 reads SNHLY; CDR2 reads FYNNEI. CDR3 residues: CASRGFGTGPYEQYF. In DNA form, the CDR3 reads TGTGCCAGCAGAGGATTCGGGACAGGTCCCTACGAGCAGTACTTC.

V is TRBV6-6 and J is TRBJ2-3, with D possibly being TRBD2 (6 bases). This CDR3 is built from 14 residues. Germline lookup yields CDR1 MNHNY and CDR2 SVGAGI (reference sequence). Trimming took off 0 bases at V and 3 bases at J, with 7 bases between the two ends. The DNA for the CDR3 is TGTGCCAGCAGTTACTCCCTAGCGACAGATACGCAGTATTTT. Its translation is CASSYSLATDTQYF.

The gene calls are TRBV6-5 and TRBJ2-5, with D uncertain. With 0 bases removed from V and 4 bases from J, the gap between germline ends came to 9 bases. In germline, CDR1 is MNHEY, CDR2 SVGAGI. This CDR3 has 14 amino acids. CDR3 in amino acids: CASSYSRRPETQYF. CDR3 DNA sequence: TGTGCCAGCAGTTACTCGAGAAGGCCAGAGACCCAGTACTTC.

The J gene is TRBJ2-5, the V gene TRBV28; D not resolved. Germline-derived CDR1 and CDR2 are MDHEN and SYDVKM. The germline V and J ends were trimmed by 5 bases and 2 bases, with 12 bases remaining between them. The CDR3 loop spans 14 amino acids. CDR3 amino acids: CASSTGAAQETQYF. Written as DNA, the CDR3 is TGTGCCAGCAGTACCGGCGCTGCACAAGAGACCCAGTACTTC.

Concerning this clone: Within the sample, other DNA sequences also encode this same CDR3. The gene calls are TRBV27 and TRBJ2-7; D uncertain. V lost 3 bases, J lost 0 bases, and 9 bases lay in between. This CDR3 comprises 14 residues. Germline CDR1 is MNHEY and CDR2 is SMNVEV (reference sequence). The DNA for the CDR3 is TGTGCCAGCAGTTTGGGCCTTAGCTCCTACGAGCAGTACTTC. It is translated as CASSLGLSSYEQYF.

The CDR3 coding sequence is TGTGCCATCAGTGAAGCTCCAATCTCTGGGGCCAACGTCCTGACTTTC. Its translation is CAISEAPISGANVLTF. This chain uses TRBV10-3 with TRBJ2-6; D gene uncertain. Trimming cost V 3 bases and J 0 bases, with 9 bases left between them. CDR1 is ENHRY, CDR2 SYGVKD, per germline. The CDR3 contains 16 residues.

This chain links TRBV6-6 with TRBJ2-7, with 9 bases that match TRBD2. Unmatched junction bases numbered 7, after V lost 5 bases and J lost 5 bases. The V gene's germline CDR1 is MNHNY and CDR2 SVGAGI (reference sequence). The CDR3 runs 14 residues. CDR3 sequence: CASSPSGTYHEQYF. CDR3 nucleotides: TGTGCCAGCAGTCCTAGCGGGACGTACCACGAGCAGTACTTC.

The chain carries TRBV4-1 and TRBJ1-1; no clear D gene. Germline CDR1 and CDR2: MGHRA and YSYEKL. CDR3 length equals 14 residues. Trimming took 0 bases from V and 4 from J, leaving 9 bases between them. Here the CDR3 reads CASSQDSRSTEAFF. The CDR3 nucleotides are TGCGCCAGCAGCCAAGATTCCCGTAGCACTGAAGCTTTCTTT.

The chain has TRBV4-1 and TRBJ2-2; D unresolved. With 2 bases removed from V and 7 bases from J, the gap between germline ends came to 8 bases. This CDR3 has 13 residues. Germline CDR1 reads MGHRA; CDR2 reads YSYEKL. The CDR3 DNA reads TGCGCCAGCAGCCAACCCCCCGGCGGGGAGCTGTTTTTT. Amino acids: CASSQPPGGELFF.

CDR3 nucleotide sequence: TGTGCCAGCAGCTTGGGAACTACTTGGACAGGTATTAACTATGGCTACACCTTC. It translates to CASSLGTTWTGINYGYTF. The V call is TRBV5-6, the J call TRBJ1-2; 7 nucleotides align to TRBD1. This CDR3 spans 18 amino acids. In germline, CDR1 is SGHDT, CDR2 YYEEEE. With V trimmed by 0 bases and J by 1 base, 12 bases remained unmatched.

This clone was picked up one time. This sample also contains other DNA sequences that code for the same CDR3. V and J are TRBV10-3 and TRBJ2-5; D call uncertain. The V gene's germline CDR1 is ENHRY and CDR2 SYGVKD. The CDR3 is made up of 12 amino acids. V was trimmed by 0 bases and J by 4 bases, leaving 3 bases between them. The CDR3 DNA follows: TGTGCCATCAGTGAGTCTGTAGAGACCCAGTACTTC. Translation gives CAISESVETQYF.

In the case of this clone: Other DNA sequences from this sample encode an identical CDR3 as well. The rearrangement joins TRBV27 to TRBJ2-1, with TRBD2 matching over 12 bases. V shed 6 bases, J shed 9 bases, and the junction held 6 bases outside the gene matches. Germline V CDR1 and CDR2: MNHEY, SMNVEV (reference sequence). CDR3 size: 14 residues. The CDR3 DNA sequence: TGTGCCAGCAGCCTAGCGGGGGGGCCGGGTGAGCAGTTCTTC. Its translation: CASSLAGGPGEQFF.

The chain has TRBV6-1 and TRBJ2-1; 7 bases are a match to TRBD1. Germline CDR1 is MNHNS and CDR2 is SASEGT. There are 15 residues in the CDR3. V gave up 4 bases and J gave up 3 bases; unmatched junction bases: 6. The CDR3 nucleotides are TGTGCCAGCAGTGGGGACAGCGGTGGCTACAATGAGCAGTTCTTC. Its protein is CASSGDSGGYNEQFF.

The chain combines TRBV9 with TRBJ2-5, with D possibly being TRBD1 or TRBD2 (6 bases each). The CDR3 covers 14 residues. V lost 0 bases and J lost 5, with 11 bases in between. Germline lookup yields CDR1 SGDLS and CDR2 YYNGEE. The CDR3 bases are TGTGCCAGCAGCGTAGAGGGGGGACTGGAGACCCAGTACTTC. Translated: CASSVEGGLETQYF.

The rearrangement uses TRBV27 and TRBJ1-1; perhaps TRBD1 as D (6 bases). The CDR3 loop spans 14 amino acids. The V end was cut by 5 bases, the J end by 6 bases, with 16 bases between. Germline V gene sequence: CDR1 MNHEY, CDR2 SMNVEV (reference sequence). Here the CDR3 DNA reads TGTGCCAGCAGTCCTCTGGGGGCGCGGCCTGAAGCTTTCTTT. Protein: CASSPLGARPEAFF.

The chain combines TRBV18 with TRBJ2-4; D possibly corresponds to TRBD1 (7 bases). Trimming left V 3 bases short and J 0 bases short, with 18 bases between. This CDR3 spans 18 amino acids. Germline CDR1 is KGHSH and CDR2 is LQKENI. CDR3 nucleotide sequence: TGTGCCAGCTCACCGTCCGGGGGACAGTCAGAAGCCAAAAACATTCAGTACTTC. This gives the protein CASSPSGGQSEAKNIQYF.

The chain carries TRBV19 and TRBJ1-5; TRBD1 matches at 11 bases. From germline, CDR1 is LNHDA and CDR2 SQIVND (reference sequence). CDR3 length: 17 residues. V trimming: 7 bases; J trimming: 1 base; junction bases outside the gene matches: 9. CDR3 nucleotides: TGTGCCAGTATTTATACAGGGGACAGGGGGAGCAATCAGCCCCAGCATTTT. Translated, it gives CASIYTGDRGSNQPQHF.

The rearrangement uses TRBV6-5 and TRBJ2-7, with 8 bases lining up with TRBD1. The J segment lost 6 bases and the V segment lost 6 bases, leaving 10 bases of the junction unmatched. CDR3 length: 14 residues. Germline lookup yields CDR1 MNHEY and CDR2 SVGAGI. The CDR3 nucleotides are TGTGCCAGCAGATATGACAGGGGTTGGGGCGAGCAGTACTTC. Translating gives CASRYDRGWGEQYF.